These 22 T cell receptor beta chains were sequenced from one sample in a study of Graves' ophthalmopathy and Graves' hyperthyroidism. Beta-chain TCR CDR3 regions were amplified from RNA transcripts. Investigators did first-round RT-PCR with HTBI primers, then second-round multiplex PCR. One entry per CDR3 protein, called by TCRdb with MiXCR from the multiplex PCR reads. The table lists roughly 600,000 distinct CDR3 sequences, less than 40% of them singletons. The sample was peripheral blood or thyroid tissue (not recorded which). These receptors came from an adult man with Graves' hyperthyroidism.

This clonotype came up many times. The chain has TRBV5-8 and TRBJ1-6; 10 positions match TRBD1. V trimming: 4 bases; J trimming: 9 bases; junction bases outside the gene matches: 4. The V gene's germline CDR1 is SGHTS and CDR2 YDEGEE. CDR3 size: 14 residues. CDR3 amino acids: CASSERTGGSPLHF. DNA of the CDR3: TGTGCCAGCAGCGAAAGGACAGGGGGTTCACCCCTCCACTTT. The variable domain in full, completed from reference TRBV5-8 and TRBJ1-6, reads EAGVTQSPTHLIKTRGQQATLRCSPISGHTSVYWYQQALGLGLQFLLWYDEGEERNRGNFPPRFSGRQFPNYSSELNVNALELEDSALYLCASSERTGGSPLHFGNGTRLTVT.

This clonotype was counted a few times. DNA for the CDR3: TGTGCCAGCAGCGTAGGGGCGGAGACCCTATACAATGAGCAGTTCTTC. Translating gives CASSVGAETLYNEQFF. This sequence joins TRBV9 and TRBJ2-7; the D is unclear. The J call is in doubt because the DNA end fits TRBJ2-1 better. The CDR3 contains 16 residues. Per the germline V gene, CDR1 is SGDLS and CDR2 is YYNGEE.

This clonotype was seen ten or more times. This sequence joins TRBV12-3 or TRBV12-4 and TRBJ2-6; 9 bases fit TRBD1. The J segment lost 2 bases and the V segment lost 8 bases, leaving 10 bases of the junction unmatched. This CDR3 is 17 amino acids long. The CDR3 sequence is CASLRDRAWTGANVLTF. The CDR3 DNA sequence: TGTGCCAGCCTCCGGGACAGGGCATGGACTGGGGCCAACGTCCTGACTTTC.

Of note for this clonotype: The conserved phenylalanine or tryptophan normally closing the CDR3 is absent here, so this likely arose from a read error. Because the CDR3's place on the DNA is in doubt, the DNA is left out and the CDR3 is given as listed by TCRdb. The rearrangement links TRBV29-1 to TRBJ1-1. The germline CDR1 and CDR2 sequences are SQVTM and ANQGSEA. The CDR3 is 11 residues long, counting both termini. The CDR3 protein is CSVEQLHRANY.

The table lists this clonotype with a few counts. This chain links TRBV19 with TRBJ2-2; the D is unclear. The ends were cut back, 7 bases at V and 0 bases at J, with 15 bases in the middle. CDR1 LNHDA and CDR2 SQIVND come from the germline V gene (reference sequence). This CDR3 region has 16 residues. The CDR3 DNA reads TGTGCCAGTACTCTTGTCCCCCGATCGAACACCGGGGAGCTGTTTTTT. This sequence encodes CASTLVPRSNTGELFF.

This clonotype has at least ten counts. This rearrangement joins TRBV7-6 to TRBJ1-3; possibly TRBD1 for D (6 bases). Germline V lookup: CDR1 SGHVS, CDR2 FNYEAQ. This CDR3 contains 15 residues. The V gene lost 1 base and the J gene lost 2 bases, with 9 bases spanning the gap. The CDR3, as DNA: TGTGCCAGCAGCTTAGACCCAGGGGCTGGAAACACCATATATTTT. This encodes CASSLDPGAGNTIYF. Variable domain in full (rest from reference TRBV7-6 and TRBJ1-3): GAGVSQSPRYKVTKRGQDVALRCDPISGHVSLYWYRQALGQGPEFLTYFNYEAQQDKSGLPNDRFSAERPEGSISTLTIQRTEQRDSAMYRCASSLDPGAGNTIYFGEGSWLTVV.

This chain links TRBV7-2 with TRBJ2-7; D not certain. The CDR3 contains 13 residues. The V gene's germline CDR1 is SGHTA and CDR2 FQGNSA. The V and J ends lost 7 bases and 0 bases respectively, with 10 bases between them. The CDR3 nucleotides read TGTGCCAGCACTTCCCGGCCCTCCTACGAGCAGTACTTC. It translates to CASTSRPSYEQYF.

V usage is TRBV7-2 and J usage is TRBJ1-1; tentative D call: TRBD1 (5 bases). V lost 6 bases and J 0 bases, leaving 11 bases between the germline ends. CDR1 and CDR2 from the germline V gene are SGHTA and FQGNSA. This CDR3 contains 14 residues. CDR3 sequence (DNA): TGTGCCAGCAGAACAGGCCCTATGAACACTGAAGCTTTCTTT. This sequence encodes CASRTGPMNTEAFF.

The genes are TRBV29-1 and TRBJ1-1; D is unclear. Looked up from germline, CDR1 is SQVTM and CDR2 is ANQGSEA. This CDR3 comprises 13 residues. V was cut by 2 bases and J by 1 base, with 8 bases left in between. The CDR3 protein is CSVEYGENTEAFF. CDR3 sequence (DNA): TGCAGCGTTGAATACGGGGAGAACACTGAAGCTTTCTTT.

This rearrangement joins TRBV7-3 to TRBJ2-7, with a possible D match to TRBD2 (6 bases). The tail of the sequence fits TRBJ2-1 better, so the J call may be wrong. This CDR3 spans 13 amino acids. Germline-derived CDR1 and CDR2 are SGHTA and FQGTGA. The CDR3 nucleotides are TGTGCCAGCAGCCAGGACTACAAAAGTGAGCAGTTCTTC. The encoded protein is CASSQDYKSEQFF.

The chain joins TRBV7-9 to TRBJ2-3; 9 bases map to TRBD1. The CDR3 has 14 residues. Germline V lookup: CDR1 SEHNR, CDR2 FQNEAQ (reference sequence). The ends lost 4 bases at V and 4 bases at J; junction bases unmatched: 3. The CDR3 DNA is TGTGCCAGCAGCTGGAGACAGGGGGCAGATACGCAGTATTTT. The encoded protein is CASSWRQGADTQYF.

This clonotype was picked up many times. The V gene is TRBV5-1, the J gene TRBJ2-6; tentative D call: TRBD1 (6 bases). The CDR3 contains 16 residues. Germline lookup yields CDR1 SGHRS and CDR2 YFSETQ. V gave up 4 bases and J gave up 0 bases, with 11 bases separating them. CDR3 sequence: CASSITGTSGANVLTF. The CDR3 DNA reads TGCGCCAGCAGCATCACAGGGACCTCTGGGGCCAACGTCCTGACTTTC.

The V gene is TRBV20-1, the J gene TRBJ2-3; D gene uncertain. From germline, CDR1 is DFQATT and CDR2 SNEGSKA (reference sequence). The CDR3 totals 13 residues. CDR3 sequence (DNA): TGCAGCTACCGACTTGGGATCACAGATACGCAGTATTTT. It yields the protein CSYRLGITDTQYF.

This clonotype was counted a single time. The rearrangement uses TRBV20-1 and TRBJ2-1; TRBD2 matches at 10 bases. This CDR3 contains 17 residues. From germline, CDR1 is DFQATT and CDR2 SNEGSKA (reference sequence). With 3 bases clipped from V and 2 bases from J, the junction kept 10 bases outside the gene matches. DNA for the CDR3: TGCAGTGCTAGCCTACGTCCGGGACTAGCGCCCTACAATGAGCAGTTCTTC. Its translation: CSASLRPGLAPYNEQFF.

The chain has TRBV15 and TRBJ2-5; TRBD1 agrees at 9 bases. Germline lookup yields CDR1 LNHNV and CDR2 YYDKDF (reference sequence). The CDR3 consists of 15 residues. After removal of 4 bases from V and 5 bases from J, the junction contained 8 bases not matched to a gene. The chain's CDR3 is CATSIGTGTWETQYF. In DNA, the CDR3 is TGTGCCACCAGCATCGGGACAGGGACTTGGGAGACCCAGTACTTC. Looking up the rest from reference TRBV15 and TRBJ2-5 gives the full variable domain: DAMVIQNPRYQVTQFGKPVTLSCSQTLNHNVMYWYQQKSSQAPKLLFHYYDKDFNNEADTPDNFQSRRPNTSFCFLDIRSPGLGDTAMYLCATSIGTGTWETQYFGPGTRLLVL.

The genes are TRBV11-2 and TRBJ2-5, with 8 bases lining up with TRBD2. The DNA end is more similar to TRBJ2-1, so the J call may be wrong. The CDR3 spans 16 residues. CDR1 and CDR2 from the germline V gene are SGHAT and FQNNGV. Here the CDR3 DNA reads TGTGCCAGCAGCTTAGGTCGGCGGGGGGATTACAATGAGCAGTTCTTC. It specifies CASSLGRRGDYNEQFF.

This clonotype has at least ten counts. This chain uses TRBV6-5 with TRBJ1-1; no firm D call. Germline V lookup: CDR1 MNHEY, CDR2 SVGAGI. Trimming pared 8 bases from V and 2 bases from J, leaving 12 bases between. CDR3 size: 13 residues. In DNA form, the CDR3 reads TGTGCCAGCTGGACCCAGCGTAACACTGAAGCTTTCTTT. Amino acids: CASWTQRNTEAFF.

J is TRBJ2-7 and V is TRBV28; 10 positions agree with TRBD1. There are 13 residues in the CDR3. After removal of 11 bases from V and 7 bases from J, the junction contained 11 bases not matched to a gene. Germline lookup yields CDR1 MDHEN and CDR2 SYDVKM. CDR3 sequence: CALTGTGVREQYF. CDR3 nucleotide sequence: TGTGCCCTCACCGGGACAGGGGTGAGGGAGCAGTACTTC.

There are many counts of this clonotype. The J gene is TRBJ1-1, the V gene TRBV20-1, with TRBD1 as a possible D gene (6 bases). Germline V gene lookup returns CDR1 DFQATT and CDR2 SNEGSKA (reference sequence). The V end lost 3 bases, the J end lost 1 base, and 12 bases lay between the germline ends. The CDR3 covers 14 residues. The CDR3 loop reads CSASRQAGNTEAFF. In DNA, the CDR3 is TGCAGTGCTAGTCGACAGGCTGGGAACACTGAAGCTTTCTTT.

V usage is TRBV10-2 and J usage is TRBJ2-7; D possibly matches TRBD1 or TRBD2 (5 bases each). Trimming pared 6 bases from V and 5 bases from J, leaving 11 bases between. CDR1 is WSHSY, CDR2 SAAADI, per germline. The CDR3 is 12 amino acids. CDR3 protein: CASSSGRNEQYF. The DNA for the CDR3 is TGCGCCAGCAGCTCAGGGAGAAACGAGCAGTACTTC.

This clonotype turned up a few times. CDR3 amino acids: CSVVPDYRKETQYF. The DNA for the CDR3 is TGCAGCGTGGTACCGGACTACCGAAAAGAGACCCAGTACTTC. V and J are TRBV29-1 and TRBJ2-5; D is perhaps TRBD2 (6 bases). Trimming left V 6 bases short and J 3 bases short, with 17 bases between. CDR3 length: 14 residues. Germline V gives CDR1 SQVTM, CDR2 ANQGSEA.

The rearrangement uses TRBV29-1 and TRBJ1-2, with 10 bases lining up with TRBD1. The CDR3 covers 16 residues. Unmatched junction bases numbered 8, after V lost 4 bases and J lost 0 bases. Germline lookup yields CDR1 SQVTM and CDR2 ANQGSEA. In DNA, the CDR3 is TGCAGCGTTGTTTCGGGACAGGGGAGCTCTAACTATGGCTACACCTTC. Translating it yields CSVVSGQGSSNYGYTF. The complete variable domain, with remaining parts taken from reference TRBV29-1 and TRBJ1-2, reads SAVISQKPSRDICQRGTSLTIQCQVDSQVTMMFWYRQQPGQSLTLIATANQGSEATYESGFVIDKFPISRPNLTFSTLTVSNMSPEDSSIYLCSVVSGQGSSNYGYTFGSGTRLTVV.